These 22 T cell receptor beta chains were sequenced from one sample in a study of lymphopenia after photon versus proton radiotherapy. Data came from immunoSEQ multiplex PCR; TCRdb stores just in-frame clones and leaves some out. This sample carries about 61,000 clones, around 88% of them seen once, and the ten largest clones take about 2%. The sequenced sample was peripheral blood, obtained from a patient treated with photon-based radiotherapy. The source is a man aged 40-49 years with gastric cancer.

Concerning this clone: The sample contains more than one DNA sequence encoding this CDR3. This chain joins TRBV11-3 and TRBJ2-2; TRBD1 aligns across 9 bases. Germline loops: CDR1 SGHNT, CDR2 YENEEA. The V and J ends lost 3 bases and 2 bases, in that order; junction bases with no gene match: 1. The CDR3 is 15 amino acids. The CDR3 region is CASSLGQGNTGELFF. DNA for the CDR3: TGTGCCAGCAGCTTGGGACAGGGAAACACCGGGGAGCTGTTTTTT. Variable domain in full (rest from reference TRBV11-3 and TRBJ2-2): EAGVVQSPRYKIIEKKQPVAFWCNPISGHNTLYWYLQNLGQGPELLIRYENEEAVDDSQLPKDRFSAERLKGVDSTLKIQPAELGDSAVYLCASSLGQGNTGELFFGEGSRLTVL.

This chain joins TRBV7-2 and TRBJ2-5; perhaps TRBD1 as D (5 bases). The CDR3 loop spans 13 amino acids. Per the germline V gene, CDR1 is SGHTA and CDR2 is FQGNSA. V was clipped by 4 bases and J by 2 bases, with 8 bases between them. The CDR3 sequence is CASSSTVQETQYF. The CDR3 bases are TGTGCCAGCAGCTCGACAGTACAAGAGACCCAGTACTTC. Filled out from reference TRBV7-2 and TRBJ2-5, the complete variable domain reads GAGVSQSPSNKVTEKGKDVELRCDPISGHTALYWYRQSLGQGLEFLIYFQGNSAPDKSGLPSDRFSAERTGGSVSTLTIQRTQQEDSAVYLCASSSTVQETQYFGPGTRLLVL.

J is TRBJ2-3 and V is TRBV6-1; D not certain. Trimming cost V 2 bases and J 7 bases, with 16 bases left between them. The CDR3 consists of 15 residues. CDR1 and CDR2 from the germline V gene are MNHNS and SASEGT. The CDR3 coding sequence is TGTGCCAGCAGTGAACTAGGACGGCCGCACAATACGCAGTATTTT. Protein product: CASSELGRPHNTQYF.

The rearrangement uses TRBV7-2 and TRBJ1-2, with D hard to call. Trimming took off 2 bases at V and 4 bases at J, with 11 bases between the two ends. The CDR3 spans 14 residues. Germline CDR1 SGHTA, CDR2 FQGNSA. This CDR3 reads CASSLKGQTYGYTF. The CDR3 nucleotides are TGTGCCAGCAGCTTAAAAGGGCAGACCTATGGCTACACCTTC.

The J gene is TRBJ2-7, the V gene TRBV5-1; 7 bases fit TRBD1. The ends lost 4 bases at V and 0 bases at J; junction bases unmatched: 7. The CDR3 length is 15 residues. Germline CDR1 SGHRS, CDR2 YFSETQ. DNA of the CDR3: TGCGCCAGCAGCCCGACAGGGCAAAGCTCCTACGAGCAGTACTTC. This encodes CASSPTGQSSYEQYF.

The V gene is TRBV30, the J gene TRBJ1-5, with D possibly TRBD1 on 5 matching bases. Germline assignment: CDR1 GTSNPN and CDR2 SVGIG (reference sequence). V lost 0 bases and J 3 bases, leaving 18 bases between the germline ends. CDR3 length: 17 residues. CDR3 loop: CAWSVGLYGPLNQPQHF. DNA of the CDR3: TGTGCCTGGAGTGTGGGGCTATACGGACCCCTCAATCAGCCCCAGCATTTT. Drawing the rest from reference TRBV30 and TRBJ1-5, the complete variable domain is SQTIHQWPATLVQPVGSPLSLECTVEGTSNPNLYWYRQAAGRGLQLLFYSVGIGQISSEVPQNLSASRPQDRQFILSSKKLLLSDSGFYLCAWSVGLYGPLNQPQHFGDGTRLSIL.

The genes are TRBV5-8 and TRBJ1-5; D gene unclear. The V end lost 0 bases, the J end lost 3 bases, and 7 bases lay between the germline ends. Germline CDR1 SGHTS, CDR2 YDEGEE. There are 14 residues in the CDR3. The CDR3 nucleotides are TGTGCCAGCAGCTTGGGTAGCTTCAATCAGCCCCAGCATTTT. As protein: CASSLGSFNQPQHF.

As DNA, the CDR3 is TGTGCCAGCGGACATAACCCCAACACCGGGGAGCTGTTTTTT. Its translation: CASGHNPNTGELFF. V usage is TRBV6-1 and J usage is TRBJ2-2; a possible D gene is TRBD1 (5 bases). Germline CDR1 and CDR2: MNHNS and SASEGT. The CDR3 has 14 residues. The V end lost 8 bases, the J end lost 2 bases, and 12 bases lay between the germline ends.

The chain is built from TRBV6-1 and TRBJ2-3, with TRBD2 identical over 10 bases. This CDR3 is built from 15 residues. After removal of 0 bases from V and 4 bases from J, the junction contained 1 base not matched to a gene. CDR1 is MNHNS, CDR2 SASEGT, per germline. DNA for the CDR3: TGTGCCAGCAGTGAAGCTAGCGGGGGGCCAGATACGCAGTATTTT. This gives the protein CASSEASGGPDTQYF.

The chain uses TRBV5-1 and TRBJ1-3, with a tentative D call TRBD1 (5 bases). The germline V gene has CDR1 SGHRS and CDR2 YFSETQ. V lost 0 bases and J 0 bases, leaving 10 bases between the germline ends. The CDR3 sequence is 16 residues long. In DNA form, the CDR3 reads TGCGCCAGCAGCTTGGGGGGCTTCAGCTCTGGAAACACCATATATTTT. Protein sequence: CASSLGGFSSGNTIYF.

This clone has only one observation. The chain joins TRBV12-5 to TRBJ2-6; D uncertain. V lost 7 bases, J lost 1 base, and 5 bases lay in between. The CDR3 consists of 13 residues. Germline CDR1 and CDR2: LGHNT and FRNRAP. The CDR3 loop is CASDKSGANVLTF. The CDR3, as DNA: TGTGCTAGTGACAAATCTGGGGCCAACGTCCTGACTTTC. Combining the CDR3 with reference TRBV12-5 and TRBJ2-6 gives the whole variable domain DARVTQTPRHKVTEMGQEVTMRCQPILGHNTVFWYRQTMMQGLELLAYFRNRAPLDDSGMPKDRFSAEMPDATLATLKIQPSEPRDSAVYFCASDKSGANVLTFGAGSRLTVL.

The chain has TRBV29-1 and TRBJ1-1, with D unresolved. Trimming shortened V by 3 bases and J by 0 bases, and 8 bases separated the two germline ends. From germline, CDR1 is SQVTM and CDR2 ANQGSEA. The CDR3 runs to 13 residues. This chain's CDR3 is CSVDTGLNTEAFF. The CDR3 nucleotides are TGCAGCGTTGATACGGGGTTGAACACTGAAGCTTTCTTT.

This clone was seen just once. In DNA, the CDR3 is TGTGCCAGCAGTGATCCCCTCCTCGTCCGGGCTTTCTTT. Encoded protein: CASSDPLLVRAFF. The chain employs TRBV25-1 and TRBJ1-1; D gene unclear. Looked up from germline, CDR1 is MGHDK and CDR2 is SYGVNS. The CDR3 spans 13 residues. V lost 3 bases and J 11 bases, leaving 16 bases between the germline ends.

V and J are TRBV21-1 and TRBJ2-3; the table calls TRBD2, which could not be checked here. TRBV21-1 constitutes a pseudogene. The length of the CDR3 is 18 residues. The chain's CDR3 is CASSKEGSGVLSTDTQYF. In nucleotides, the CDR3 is TGTGCCAGCAGCAAAGAGGGTAGCGGGGTCTTAAGCACAGATACGCAGTATTTT.

CDR3 loop: CASSQDPTSGAYEQYF. DNA of the CDR3: TGTGCCAGCAGCCAAGATCCGACTAGCGGGGCCTACGAGCAGTACTTC. The chain links TRBV4-2 to TRBJ2-7, with TRBD2 identical over 11 bases. Germline assignment: CDR1 LGHNA and CDR2 YNFKEQ. With 0 bases clipped from V and 2 bases from J, the junction kept 3 bases outside the gene matches. This CDR3 comprises 16 residues.

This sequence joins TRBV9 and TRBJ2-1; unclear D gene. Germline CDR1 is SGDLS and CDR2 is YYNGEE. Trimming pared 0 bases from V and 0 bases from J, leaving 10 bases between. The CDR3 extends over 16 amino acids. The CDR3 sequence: CASSVEGPFSYNEQFF. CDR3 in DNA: TGTGCCAGCAGCGTAGAAGGACCATTCTCCTACAATGAGCAGTTCTTC.

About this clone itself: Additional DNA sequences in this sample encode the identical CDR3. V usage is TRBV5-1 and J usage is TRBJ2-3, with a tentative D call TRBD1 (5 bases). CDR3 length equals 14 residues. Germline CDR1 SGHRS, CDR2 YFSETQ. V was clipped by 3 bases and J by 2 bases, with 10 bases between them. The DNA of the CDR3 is TGCGCCAGCAGCTCAGGACAAAACACAGATACGCAGTATTTT. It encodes CASSSGQNTDTQYF.

The DNA of the CDR3 is TGTGCCAGCTCACCACAAGGGGTTCGAGAGACCCAGTACTTC. Translation: CASSPQGVRETQYF. The chain is built from TRBV18 and TRBJ2-5; TRBD1 might be the D (5 bases). The CDR3 contains 14 residues. Trimming took off 1 base at V and 4 bases at J, with 10 bases between the two ends. Germline CDR1 reads KGHSH; CDR2 reads LQKENI.

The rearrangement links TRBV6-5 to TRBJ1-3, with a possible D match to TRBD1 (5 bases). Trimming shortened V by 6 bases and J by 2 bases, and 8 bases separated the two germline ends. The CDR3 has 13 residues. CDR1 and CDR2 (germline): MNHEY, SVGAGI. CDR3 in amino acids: CASSREAGNTIYF. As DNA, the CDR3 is TGTGCCAGCAGCAGGGAGGCTGGAAACACCATATATTTT.

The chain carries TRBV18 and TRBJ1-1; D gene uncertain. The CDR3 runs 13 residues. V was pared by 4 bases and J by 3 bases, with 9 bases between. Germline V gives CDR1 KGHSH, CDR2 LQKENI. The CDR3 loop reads CASSRTRDTEAFF. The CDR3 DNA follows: TGTGCCAGCTCACGGACCCGGGACACTGAAGCTTTCTTT. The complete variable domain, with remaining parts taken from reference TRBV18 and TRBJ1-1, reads NAGVMQNPRHLVRRRGQEARLRCSPMKGHSHVYWYRQLPEEGLKFMVYLQKENIIDESGMPKERFSAEFPKEGPSILRIQQVVRGDSAAYFCASSRTRDTEAFFGQGTRLTVV.

This chain's CDR3 is CASSNFWQGVSNQPQHF. CDR3 nucleotides: TGTGCCAGTAGTAATTTTTGGCAGGGGGTTAGCAATCAGCCCCAGCATTTT. The rearrangement joins TRBV19 to TRBJ1-5; TRBD1 agrees at 7 bases. The V and J ends lost 4 bases and 0 bases, in that order; junction bases with no gene match: 9. The CDR3 has 17 residues. Germline V CDR1 and CDR2: LNHDA, SQIVND (reference sequence).

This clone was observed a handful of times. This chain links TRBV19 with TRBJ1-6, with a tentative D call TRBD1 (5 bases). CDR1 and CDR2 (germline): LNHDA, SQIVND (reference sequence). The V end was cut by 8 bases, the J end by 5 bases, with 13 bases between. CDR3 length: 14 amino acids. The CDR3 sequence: CASRGGLDNSPLHF. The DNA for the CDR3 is TGTGCCAGTCGGGGGGGACTGGATAATTCACCCCTCCACTTT.